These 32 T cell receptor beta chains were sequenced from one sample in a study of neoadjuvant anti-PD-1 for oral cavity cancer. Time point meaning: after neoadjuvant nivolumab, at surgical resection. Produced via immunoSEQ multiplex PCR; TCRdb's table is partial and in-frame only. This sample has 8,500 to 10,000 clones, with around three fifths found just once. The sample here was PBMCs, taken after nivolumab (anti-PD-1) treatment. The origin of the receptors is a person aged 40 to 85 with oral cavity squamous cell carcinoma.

CDR3 in amino acids: CASSGYGTATGELFF. Here the CDR3 DNA reads TGTGCCAGCAGCGGTTACGGGACAGCCACCGGGGAGCTGTTTTTT. The chain employs TRBV7-9 and TRBJ2-2; 7 bases fit TRBD1. J lost 4 bases, V lost 5 bases, and 7 bases had no gene match. Germline V gene data show CDR1 as SEHNR and CDR2 as FQNEAQ (reference sequence). The CDR3 runs to 15 residues.

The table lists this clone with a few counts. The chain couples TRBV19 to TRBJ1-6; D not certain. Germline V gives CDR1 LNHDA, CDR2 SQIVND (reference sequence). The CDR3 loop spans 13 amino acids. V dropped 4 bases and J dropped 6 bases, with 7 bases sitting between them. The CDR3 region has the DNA TGTGCCAGTAGTAACAGCTTTAATTCACCCCTCCACTTT. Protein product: CASSNSFNSPLHF.

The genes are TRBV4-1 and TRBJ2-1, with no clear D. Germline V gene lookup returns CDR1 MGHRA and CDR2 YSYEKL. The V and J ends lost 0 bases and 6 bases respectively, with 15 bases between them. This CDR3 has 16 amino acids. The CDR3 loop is CASSQDGLRRPNEQFF. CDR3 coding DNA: TGCGCCAGCAGCCAAGATGGCCTTCGGCGGCCCAATGAGCAGTTCTTC.

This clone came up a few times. CDR3 region: CASSLSDLVSSDTQYF. The DNA of the CDR3 is TGTGCCAGCAGTTTATCCGATTTGGTATCCTCAGATACGCAGTATTTT. This chain uses TRBV27 with TRBJ2-3, with D uncertain. The V end was cut by 0 bases, the J end by 4 bases, with 14 bases between. CDR3 length equals 16 residues. Germline CDR1 reads MNHEY; CDR2 reads SMNVEV (reference sequence).

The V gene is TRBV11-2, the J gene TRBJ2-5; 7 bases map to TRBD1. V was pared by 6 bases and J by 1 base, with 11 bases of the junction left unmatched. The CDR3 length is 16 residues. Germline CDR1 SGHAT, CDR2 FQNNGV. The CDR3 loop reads CASRTGASLVQETQYF. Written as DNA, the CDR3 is TGTGCCAGCAGAACAGGGGCCTCCCTAGTCCAAGAGACCCAGTACTTC.

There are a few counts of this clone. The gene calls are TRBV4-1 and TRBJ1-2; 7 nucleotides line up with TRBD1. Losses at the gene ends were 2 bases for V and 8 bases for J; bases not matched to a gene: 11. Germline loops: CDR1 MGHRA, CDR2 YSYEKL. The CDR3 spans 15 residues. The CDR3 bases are TGCGCCAGCAGCCAATTCGTAACAGGGGCTTACGGCTACACCTTC. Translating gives CASSQFVTGAYGYTF.

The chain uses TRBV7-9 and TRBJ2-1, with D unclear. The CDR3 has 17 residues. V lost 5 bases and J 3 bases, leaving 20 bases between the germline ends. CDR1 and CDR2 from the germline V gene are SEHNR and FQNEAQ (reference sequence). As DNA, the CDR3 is TGTGCCAGCAGCAGTTGGGAAGATTTGAGCTTCTACAATGAGCAGTTCTTC. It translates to CASSSWEDLSFYNEQFF.

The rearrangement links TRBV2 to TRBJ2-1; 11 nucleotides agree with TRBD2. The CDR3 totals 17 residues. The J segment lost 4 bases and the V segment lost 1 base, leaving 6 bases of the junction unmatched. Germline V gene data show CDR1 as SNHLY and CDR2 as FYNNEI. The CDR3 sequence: CASSEVVLAGDYNEQFF. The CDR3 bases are TGTGCCAGCAGTGAAGTTGTACTAGCGGGGGATTACAATGAGCAGTTCTTC. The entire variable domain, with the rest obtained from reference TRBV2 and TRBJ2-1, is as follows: EPEVTQTPSHQVTQMGQEVILRCVPISNHLYFYWYRQILGQKVEFLVSFYNNEISEKSEIFDDQFSVERPDGSNFTLKIRSTKLEDSAMYFCASSEVVLAGDYNEQFFGPGTRLTVL.

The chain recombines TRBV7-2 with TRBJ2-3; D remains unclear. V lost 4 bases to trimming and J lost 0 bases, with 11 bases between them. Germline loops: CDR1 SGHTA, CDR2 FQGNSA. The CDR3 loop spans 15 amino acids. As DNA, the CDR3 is TGTGCCAGCAGCTACGAAGGGCGGAGCACAGATACGCAGTATTTT. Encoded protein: CASSYEGRSTDTQYF.

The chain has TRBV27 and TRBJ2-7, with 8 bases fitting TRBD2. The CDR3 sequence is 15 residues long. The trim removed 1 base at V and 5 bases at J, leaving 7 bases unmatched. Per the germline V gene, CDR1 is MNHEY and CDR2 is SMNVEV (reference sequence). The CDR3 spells CASSLFKAGVDEQYF. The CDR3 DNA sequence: TGTGCCAGCAGTTTATTTAAAGCGGGAGTCGACGAGCAGTACTTC.

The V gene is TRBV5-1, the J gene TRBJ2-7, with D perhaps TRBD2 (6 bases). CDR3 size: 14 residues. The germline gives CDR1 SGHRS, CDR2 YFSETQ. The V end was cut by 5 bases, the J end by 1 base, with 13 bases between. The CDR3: CASSRDSASYEQYF. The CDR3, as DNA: TGCGCCAGCAGTCGGGACTCCGCTTCCTACGAGCAGTACTTC.

This CDR3 is CATSARIYGYTF. DNA of the CDR3: TGTGCCACCAGCGCCCGGATCTATGGCTACACCTTC. This chain joins TRBV15 and TRBJ1-2, with D unclear. CDR1 and CDR2 (germline): LNHNV, YYDKDF (reference sequence). CDR3 size: 12 residues. The V gene lost 5 bases and the J gene lost 4 bases, with 8 bases spanning the gap. Combining the CDR3 with reference TRBV15 and TRBJ1-2 gives the whole variable domain DAMVIQNPRYQVTQFGKPVTLSCSQTLNHNVMYWYQQKSSQAPKLLFHYYDKDFNNEADTPDNFQSRRPNTSFCFLDIRSPGLGDTAMYLCATSARIYGYTFGSGTRLTVV.

DNA of the CDR3: TGTGCCAGTAAACGGGGAATTAATGAAAAACTGTTTTTT. Its translation is CASKRGINEKLFF. The gene calls are TRBV28 and TRBJ1-4; D not certain. The CDR3 length is 13 residues. V lost 9 bases to trimming and J lost 4 bases, with 12 bases between them. Germline V CDR1 and CDR2: MDHEN, SYDVKM. Drawing the rest from reference TRBV28 and TRBJ1-4, the complete variable domain is DVKVTQSSRYLVKRTGEKVFLECVQDMDHENMFWYRQDPGLGLRLIYFSYDVKMKEKGDIPEGYSVSREKKERFSLILESASTNQTSMYLCASKRGINEKLFFGSGTQLSVL.

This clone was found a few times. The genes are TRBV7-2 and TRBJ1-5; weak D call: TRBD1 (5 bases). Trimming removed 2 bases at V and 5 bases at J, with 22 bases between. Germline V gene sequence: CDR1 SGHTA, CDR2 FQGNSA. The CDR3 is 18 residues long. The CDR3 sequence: CASSLWARGTELHQPQHF. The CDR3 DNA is TGTGCCAGCAGCTTATGGGCTCGTGGGACGGAACTTCATCAGCCCCAGCATTTT.

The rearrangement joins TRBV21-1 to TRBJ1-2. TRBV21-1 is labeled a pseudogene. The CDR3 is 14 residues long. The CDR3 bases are TGTGCCAGCAGCAAAGGTAAAGGGAGGATGAGCTACACCTTC. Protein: CASSKGKGRMSYTF.

CDR3 nucleotide sequence: TGTGCCAGCAGAGCAGGTATGAACACTGAAGCTTTCTTT. This encodes CASRAGMNTEAFF. The chain uses TRBV5-6 and TRBJ1-1; D is undetermined. CDR3 length: 13 amino acids. V lost 5 bases and J lost 0, with 8 bases in between. Germline CDR1 is SGHDT and CDR2 is YYEEEE.

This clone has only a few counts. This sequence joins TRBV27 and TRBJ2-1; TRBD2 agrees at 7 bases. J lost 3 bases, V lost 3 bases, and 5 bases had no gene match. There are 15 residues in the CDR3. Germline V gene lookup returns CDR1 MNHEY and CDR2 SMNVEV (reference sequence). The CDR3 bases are TGTGCCAGCAGTTTTCAGGGCGGGAGCTACAATGAGCAGTTCTTC. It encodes CASSFQGGSYNEQFF.

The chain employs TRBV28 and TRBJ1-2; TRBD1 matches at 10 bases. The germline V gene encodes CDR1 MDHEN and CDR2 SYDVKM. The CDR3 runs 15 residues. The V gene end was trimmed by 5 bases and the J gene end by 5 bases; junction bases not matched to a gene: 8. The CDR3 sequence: CASSPPTGGSYGYTF. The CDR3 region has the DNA TGTGCCAGCAGTCCCCCGACAGGGGGCTCGTATGGCTACACCTTC.

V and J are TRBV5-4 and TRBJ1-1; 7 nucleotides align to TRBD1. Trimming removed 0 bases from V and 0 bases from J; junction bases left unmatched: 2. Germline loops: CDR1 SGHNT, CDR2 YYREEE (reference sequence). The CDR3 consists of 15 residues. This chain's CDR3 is CASSLGQGMNTEAFF. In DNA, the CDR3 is TGTGCCAGCAGCTTGGGACAGGGAATGAACACTGAAGCTTTCTTT.

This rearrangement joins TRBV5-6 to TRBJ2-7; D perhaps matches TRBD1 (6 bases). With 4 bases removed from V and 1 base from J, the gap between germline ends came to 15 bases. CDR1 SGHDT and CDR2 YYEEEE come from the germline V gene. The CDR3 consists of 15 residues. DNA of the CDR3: TGTGCCAGCAGCCCCCGCGGACAGTTTTCCTACGAGCAGTACTTC. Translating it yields CASSPRGQFSYEQYF.

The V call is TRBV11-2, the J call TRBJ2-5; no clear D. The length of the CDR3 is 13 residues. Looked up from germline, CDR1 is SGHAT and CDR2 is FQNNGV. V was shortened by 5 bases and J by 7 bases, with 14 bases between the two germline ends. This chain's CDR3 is CASSPTILGTQYF. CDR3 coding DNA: TGTGCCAGCAGCCCGACGATCCTTGGGACCCAGTACTTC.

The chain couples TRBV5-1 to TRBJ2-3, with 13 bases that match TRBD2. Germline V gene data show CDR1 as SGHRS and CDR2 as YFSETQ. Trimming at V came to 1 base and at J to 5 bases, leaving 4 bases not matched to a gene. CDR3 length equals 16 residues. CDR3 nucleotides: TGCGCCAGCAGCTTGCGGACTAGCGGGAGTAAAGATACGCAGTATTTT. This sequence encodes CASSLRTSGSKDTQYF.

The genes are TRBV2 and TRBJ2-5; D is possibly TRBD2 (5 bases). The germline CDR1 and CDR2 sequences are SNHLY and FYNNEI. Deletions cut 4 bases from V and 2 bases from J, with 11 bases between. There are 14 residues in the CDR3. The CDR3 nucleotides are TGTGCCAGCAGTGCCAAGCGGATTCAAGAGACCCAGTACTTC. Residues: CASSAKRIQETQYF.

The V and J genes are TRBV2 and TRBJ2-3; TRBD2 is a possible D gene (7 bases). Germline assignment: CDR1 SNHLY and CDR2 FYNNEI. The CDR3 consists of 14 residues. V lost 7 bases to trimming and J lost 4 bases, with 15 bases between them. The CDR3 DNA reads TGTGCCAGCATCGGGGGCGGGGGCGCAGATACGCAGTATTTT. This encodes CASIGGGGADTQYF.

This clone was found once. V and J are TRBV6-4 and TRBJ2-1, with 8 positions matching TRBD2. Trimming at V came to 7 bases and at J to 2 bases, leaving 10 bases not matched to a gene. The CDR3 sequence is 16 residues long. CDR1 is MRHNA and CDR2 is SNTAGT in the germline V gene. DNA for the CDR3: TGTGCCAGCACCATACTCTGGCGGGGGGCCTACAATGAGCAGTTCTTC. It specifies CASTILWRGAYNEQFF.

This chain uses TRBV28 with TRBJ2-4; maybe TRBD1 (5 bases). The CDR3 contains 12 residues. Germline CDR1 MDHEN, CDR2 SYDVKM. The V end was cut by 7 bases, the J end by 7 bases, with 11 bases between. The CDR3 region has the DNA TGTGCCAGCAAGGCAGGGTTGAACATTCAGTACTTC. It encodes CASKAGLNIQYF. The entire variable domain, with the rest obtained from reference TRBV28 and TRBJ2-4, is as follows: DVKVTQSSRYLVKRTGEKVFLECVQDMDHENMFWYRQDPGLGLRLIYFSYDVKMKEKGDIPEGYSVSREKKERFSLILESASTNQTSMYLCASKAGLNIQYFGAGTRLSVL.

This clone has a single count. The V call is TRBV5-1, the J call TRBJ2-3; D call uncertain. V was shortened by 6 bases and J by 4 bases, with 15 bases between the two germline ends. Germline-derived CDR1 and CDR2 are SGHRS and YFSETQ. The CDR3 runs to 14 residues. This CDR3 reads CASKWKVNADTQYF. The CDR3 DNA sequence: TGCGCCAGCAAATGGAAGGTTAATGCAGATACGCAGTATTTT.

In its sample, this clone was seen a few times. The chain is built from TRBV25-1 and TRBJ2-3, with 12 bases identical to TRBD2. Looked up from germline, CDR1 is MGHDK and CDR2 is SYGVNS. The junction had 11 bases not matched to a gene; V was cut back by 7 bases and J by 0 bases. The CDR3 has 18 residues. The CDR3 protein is CASIGLAGTHLSTDTQYF. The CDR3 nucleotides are TGTGCCAGCATAGGACTAGCGGGGACCCACCTGAGCACAGATACGCAGTATTTT.

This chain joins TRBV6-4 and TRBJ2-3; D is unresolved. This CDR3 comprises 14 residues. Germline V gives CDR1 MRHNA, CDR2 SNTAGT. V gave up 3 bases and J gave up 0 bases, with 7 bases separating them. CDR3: CASSEDTSTDTQYF. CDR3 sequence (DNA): TGTGCCAGCAGTGAAGATACTAGCACAGATACGCAGTATTTT.

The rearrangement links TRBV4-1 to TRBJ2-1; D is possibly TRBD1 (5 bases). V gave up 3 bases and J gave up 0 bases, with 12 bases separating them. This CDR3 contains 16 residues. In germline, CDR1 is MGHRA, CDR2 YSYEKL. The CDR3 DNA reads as TGCGCCAGCAGCCAGGGGCCTAGGAGCTCCTACAATGAGCAGTTCTTC. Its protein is CASSQGPRSSYNEQFF.

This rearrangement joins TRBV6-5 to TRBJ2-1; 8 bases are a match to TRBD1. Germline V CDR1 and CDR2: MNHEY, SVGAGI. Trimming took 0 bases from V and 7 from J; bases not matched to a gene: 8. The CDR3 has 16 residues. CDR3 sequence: CASSYSDRVGTNEQFF. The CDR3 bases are TGTGCCAGCAGTTACTCGGACAGGGTTGGTACAAATGAGCAGTTCTTC.

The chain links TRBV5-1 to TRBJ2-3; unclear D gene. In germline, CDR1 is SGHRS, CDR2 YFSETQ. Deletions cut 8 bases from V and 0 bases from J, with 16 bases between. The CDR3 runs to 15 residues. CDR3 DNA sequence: TGCGCCAGTGCCCCATTCGGTACTAGCACAGATACGCAGTATTTT. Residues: CASAPFGTSTDTQYF.